Shown below are 21 T cell receptor beta chains from a single sample sequenced in a study of T-cell memory formation after mild COVID-19. TCRdb processed the 5' RACE reads anew with MiXCR; each CDR3 protein has one entry. Counted here are a few hundred thousand distinct CDR3 sequences, roughly 26% occurring once; the ten biggest clones make up 8.5% to 10%. The sample comprised PBMCs or a T cell subset sorted from them (not recorded which). Every receptor here comes from an adult woman who had mild COVID-19 (a few samples of this study predate the infection). Cell type and time point are not known.

The chain has TRBV30 and TRBJ2-7; a possible D gene is TRBD1 (6 bases). Germline loops: CDR1 GTSNPN, CDR2 SVGIG (reference sequence). The CDR3 covers 13 residues. CDR3 DNA: TGTGCTTGGGAAGTCAGGGGCTCCTACGAGCAGTACTTC. This sequence encodes CAWEVRGSYEQYF.

The gene calls are TRBV12-3 or TRBV12-4 and TRBJ1-1; the D is unclear. Deletions cut 0 bases from V and 1 base from J, with 3 bases between. The CDR3 totals 13 residues. In nucleotides, the CDR3 is TGTGCCAGCAGTTTAGCGTGGAACACTGAAGCTTTCTTT. Its protein is CASSLAWNTEAFF.

J is TRBJ1-1 and V is TRBV5-1, with D uncertain. The germline V gene has CDR1 SGHRS and CDR2 YFSETQ. The V and J ends lost 3 bases and 3 bases respectively, with 9 bases between them. This CDR3 spans 13 amino acids. CDR3 sequence (DNA): TGCGCCAGCAGCTCCGGATGGGACACTGAAGCTTTCTTT. Translation gives CASSSGWDTEAFF.

This sequence joins TRBV7-9 and TRBJ2-5; maybe TRBD1 (6 bases). V lost 4 bases and J 6 bases, leaving 21 bases between the germline ends. Germline V gene lookup returns CDR1 SEHNR and CDR2 FQNEAQ (reference sequence). The CDR3 is 16 amino acids. The CDR3 here is CASSWSREQGEKTQYF. As DNA, the CDR3 is TGTGCCAGCAGCTGGTCCCGGGAACAGGGTGAAAAGACCCAGTACTTC.

The sample holds a few counts of this clonotype. V is TRBV4-2 and J is TRBJ2-7, with 10 nucleotides matching TRBD1. CDR3 length: 15 amino acids. V gave up 5 bases and J gave up 3 bases; unmatched junction bases: 7. The germline V gene has CDR1 LGHNA and CDR2 YNFKEQ. The CDR3 spells CASSKHGTGDYEQYF. The CDR3 coding sequence is TGTGCCAGCAGCAAACACGGGACAGGGGACTACGAGCAGTACTTC.

The J gene is TRBJ2-5, the V gene TRBV7-2; 8 bases line up with TRBD2. V was clipped by 1 base and J by 7 bases; unmatched bases: 2. The CDR3 extends over 13 amino acids. Germline assignment: CDR1 SGHTA and CDR2 FQGNSA. The CDR3 protein is CASSLESGGTQYF. CDR3 nucleotides: TGTGCCAGCAGCTTAGAGAGCGGGGGGACCCAGTACTTC.

V is TRBV19 and J is TRBJ2-1; D may be TRBD2 (6 bases). Trimming stripped 7 bases from V and 7 bases from J, with 20 bases between. This CDR3 is built from 15 residues. Germline V gene sequence: CDR1 LNHDA, CDR2 SQIVND (reference sequence). CDR3 bases: TGTGCCAGTAATTTGGGTCCGGGAGTATATAATGAGCAGTTCTTC. Translation: CASNLGPGVYNEQFF.

J is TRBJ2-1 and V is TRBV20-1; D uncertain. This CDR3 is built from 15 residues. V was cut by 5 bases and J by 4 bases, with 18 bases left in between. CDR1 is DFQATT and CDR2 is SNEGSKA in the germline V gene (reference sequence). CDR3 amino acids: CSAPPPGRFYNEQFF. In DNA form, the CDR3 reads TGCAGTGCTCCTCCTCCCGGCCGGTTTTACAATGAGCAGTTCTTC.

The rearrangement uses TRBV5-1 and TRBJ1-3; TRBD1 might be the D (5 bases). Between the trimmed V and J ends, which lost 1 base and 4 bases, there was a span of 12 bases. This CDR3 has 15 residues. The V gene's germline CDR1 is SGHRS and CDR2 YFSETQ. The DNA for the CDR3 is TGCGCCAGCAGCTTGAGGCAGGGAGACGGAAACACCATATATTTT. Translated, it gives CASSLRQGDGNTIYF.

The CDR3 DNA is TGTGCCAGCAGCCAAGATTTGAATTCACCCCTCCACTTT. This translates into CASSQDLNSPLHF. J is TRBJ1-6 and V is TRBV14; no clear D gene. Germline CDR1 SGHDN, CDR2 FVKESK. The CDR3 sequence is 13 residues long. Trimming removed 0 bases at V and 7 bases at J, with 4 bases between.

This clonotype was counted between two and nine times. The chain has TRBV15 and TRBJ1-5; D is perhaps TRBD1 (5 bases). Germline CDR1 reads LNHNV; CDR2 reads YYDKDF (reference sequence). Trimming removed 4 bases at V and 1 base at J, with 14 bases between. This CDR3 region has 16 residues. In nucleotides, the CDR3 is TGTGCCACCAGCAAGGCGGGGGGAAGGAGCAATCAGCCCCAGCATTTT. It yields the protein CATSKAGGRSNQPQHF.

The V and J genes are TRBV3-1 and TRBJ2-7; weak D call: TRBD1 (5 bases). The germline gives CDR1 LGHDT, CDR2 YNNKEL (reference sequence). The CDR3 sequence is 16 residues long. The germline V and J ends were trimmed by 0 bases and 0 bases, with 12 bases remaining between them. This CDR3 reads CASSQDFVDSSYEQYF. The CDR3, as DNA: TGTGCCAGCAGCCAAGACTTTGTTGACAGCTCCTACGAGCAGTACTTC.

The chain employs TRBV7-2 and TRBJ1-6; D uncertain. Trimming stripped 5 bases from V and 2 bases from J, with 7 bases between. CDR1 is SGHTA and CDR2 is FQGNSA in the germline V gene. The CDR3 runs to 14 residues. CDR3 in DNA: TGTGCCAGCAGCCCCCTTGCCTATAATTCACCCCTCCACTTT. Its translation: CASSPLAYNSPLHF.

This clonotype has just a few counts. This rearrangement joins TRBV5-1 to TRBJ2-3; tentatively, D is TRBD1 (7 bases). The CDR3 spans 15 residues. The V and J ends lost 3 bases and 3 bases respectively, with 14 bases between them. Germline lookup yields CDR1 SGHRS and CDR2 YFSETQ. This CDR3 is CASSWRDSVTDTQYF. CDR3 DNA: TGCGCCAGCAGCTGGCGGGACAGCGTAACAGATACGCAGTATTTT.

The chain is built from TRBV20-1 and TRBJ1-1, with D perhaps TRBD1 (6 bases). The CDR3 is 14 amino acids. V lost 2 bases and J lost 2, with 12 bases in between. CDR1 and CDR2 from the germline V gene are DFQATT and SNEGSKA (reference sequence). The CDR3 sequence: CSARKGHYNTEAFF. CDR3 DNA: TGCAGTGCTAGAAAGGGACACTACAACACTGAAGCTTTCTTT.

This chain uses TRBV5-1 with TRBJ2-6; the D gene is possibly TRBD1 (6 bases). The CDR3 sequence is 18 residues long. The germline V gene has CDR1 SGHRS and CDR2 YFSETQ. V lost 0 bases, J lost 0 bases, and 13 bases lay in between. The CDR3 here is CASSLATGANSGANVLTF. CDR3 DNA sequence: TGCGCCAGCAGCTTGGCGACAGGTGCTAACTCTGGGGCCAACGTCCTGACTTTC.

This clonotype has a handful of counts. The chain uses TRBV29-1 and TRBJ1-2; no clear D gene. CDR3 length: 11 amino acids. Trimming pared 6 bases from V and 4 bases from J, leaving 9 bases between. The germline CDR1 and CDR2 sequences are SQVTM and ANQGSEA. CDR3 loop: CSVNSAYGYTF. CDR3 DNA: TGCAGCGTCAACAGTGCCTATGGCTACACCTTC.

This clonotype was seen at least ten times. The chain links TRBV20-1 to TRBJ2-7; D remains ambiguous. The CDR3 is made up of 11 amino acids. V lost 5 bases, J lost 1 base, and 6 bases lay in between. Germline V gives CDR1 DFQATT, CDR2 SNEGSKA (reference sequence). CDR3 sequence: CSAERSYEQYF. CDR3 DNA sequence: TGCAGTGCTGAAAGATCCTACGAGCAGTACTTC.

This clonotype was observed a handful of times. The chain uses TRBV5-6 and TRBJ1-3; a weak D match, TRBD1 (5 bases). Germline V CDR1 and CDR2: SGHDT, YYEEEE. V lost 0 bases and J lost 7, with 11 bases in between. This CDR3 region has 14 residues. The CDR3 nucleotides are TGTGCCAGCAGCTTGGGCCGGGGGACGAACACCATATATTTT. Encoded protein: CASSLGRGTNTIYF.

The table lists this clonotype with a few counts. The CDR3 DNA reads TGTGCCAGCAGCTCTGCGCAGGGGCTGGCCCACGAGCAGTACTTC. Protein: CASSSAQGLAHEQYF. The chain combines TRBV7-2 with TRBJ2-7; tentatively, D is TRBD1 (6 bases). The CDR3 has 15 residues. CDR1 and CDR2 from the germline V gene are SGHTA and FQGNSA. The ends were cut back, 4 bases at V and 5 bases at J, with 18 bases in the middle.

This clonotype was picked up a small number of times. J is TRBJ2-2 and V is TRBV5-1, with D hard to call. Germline CDR1 reads SGHRS; CDR2 reads YFSETQ. The CDR3 has 15 residues. Trimming took 0 bases from V and 0 from J, leaving 6 bases between them. This CDR3 is CASSLEPANTGELFF. The CDR3 DNA is TGCGCCAGCAGCTTGGAACCGGCGAACACCGGGGAGCTGTTTTTT.